This note documents a single T cell receptor (beta chain) sequence. Its antigen is currently unknown. The data were obtained in a study of a mutant IDH1 vaccine in newly diagnosed glioma. Across the whole study: Patients had eight vaccinations, in weeks 1, 3, 5, 7, 11, 15, 19 and 23. The sex distribution of treated patients was around 60% male and roughly 40% female, with a mean age of roughly 40 years.

Sequencing used immunoSEQ multiplex PCR; TCRdb keeps in-frame clones, though not all of them. The sample consists of around 56,000 clones, approximately 80% of them appearing once. The length of the CDR3 is 14 residues. V lost 6 bases to trimming and J lost 0 bases; unmatched junction nucleotides: 4. CDR1 and CDR2 (germline): ENHRY, SYGVKD. Specified time point: week 5, during vaccination. Each vaccine dose was 300 ug of mutant IDH1 20-mer peptide, with topical imiquimod. The source is a woman aged 18-29 years with glioma. Some clones in this sample may be carry-over from other donors' samples. Specimen: PBMCs, collected from a glioma patient whose treatment included an IDH1 peptide vaccine. The chain carries TRBV10-3 and TRBJ1-2, with 7 bases identical to TRBD1. CDR3 sequence reads: CAISPGTANYGYTF. CDR3 DNA: TGTGCCATCAGCCCCGGGACAGCTAACTATGGCTACACCTTC.